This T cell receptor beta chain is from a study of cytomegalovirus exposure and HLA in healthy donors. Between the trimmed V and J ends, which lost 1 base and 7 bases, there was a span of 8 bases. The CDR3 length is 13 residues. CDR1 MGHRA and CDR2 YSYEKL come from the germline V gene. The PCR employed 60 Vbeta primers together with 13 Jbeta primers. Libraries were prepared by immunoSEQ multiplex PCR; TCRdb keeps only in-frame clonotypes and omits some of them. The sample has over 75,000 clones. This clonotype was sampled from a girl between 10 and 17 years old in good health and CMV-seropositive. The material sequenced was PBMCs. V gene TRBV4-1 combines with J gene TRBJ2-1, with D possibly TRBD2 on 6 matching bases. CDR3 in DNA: TGCGCCAGCAGCCAAGTCGGGAGTAATGAGCAGTTCTTC. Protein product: CASSQVGSNEQFF.